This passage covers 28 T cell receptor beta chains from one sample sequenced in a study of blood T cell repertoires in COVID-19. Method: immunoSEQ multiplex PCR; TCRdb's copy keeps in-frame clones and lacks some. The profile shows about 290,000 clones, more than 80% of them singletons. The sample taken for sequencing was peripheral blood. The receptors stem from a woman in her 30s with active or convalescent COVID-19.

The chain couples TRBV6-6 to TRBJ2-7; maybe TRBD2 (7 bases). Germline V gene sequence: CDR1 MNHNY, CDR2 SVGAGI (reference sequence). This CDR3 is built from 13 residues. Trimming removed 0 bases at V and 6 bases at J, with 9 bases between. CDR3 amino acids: CASSYSRGAEQYF. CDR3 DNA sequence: TGTGCCAGCAGTTACTCCCGGGGGGCCGAGCAGTACTTC.

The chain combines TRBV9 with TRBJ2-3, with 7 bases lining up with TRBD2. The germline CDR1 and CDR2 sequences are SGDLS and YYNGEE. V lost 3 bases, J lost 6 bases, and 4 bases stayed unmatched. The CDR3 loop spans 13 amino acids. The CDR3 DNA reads TGTGCCAGCAGCGCGGGGGGTCCGGATACGCAGTATTTT. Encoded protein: CASSAGGPDTQYF.

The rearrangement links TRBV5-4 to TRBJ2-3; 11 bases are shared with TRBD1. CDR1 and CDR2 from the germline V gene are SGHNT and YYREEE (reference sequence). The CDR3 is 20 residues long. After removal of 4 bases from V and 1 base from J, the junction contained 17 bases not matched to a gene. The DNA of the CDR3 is TGTGCCAGCAGCCCCAAAGGGGGACCGGGACAGGGGGTTGGCACAGATACGCAGTATTTT. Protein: CASSPKGGPGQGVGTDTQYF. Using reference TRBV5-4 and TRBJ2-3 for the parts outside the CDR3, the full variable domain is ETGVTQSPTHLIKTRGQQVTLRCSSQSGHNTVSWYQQALGQGPQFIFQYYREEENGRGNFPPRFSGLQFPNYSSELNVNALELDDSALYLCASSPKGGPGQGVGTDTQYFGPGTRLTVL.

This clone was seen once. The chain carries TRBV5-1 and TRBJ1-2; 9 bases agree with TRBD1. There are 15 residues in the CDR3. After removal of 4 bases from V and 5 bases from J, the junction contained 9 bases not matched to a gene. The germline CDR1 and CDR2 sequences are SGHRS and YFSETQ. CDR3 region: CASSPGTGRLYGYTF. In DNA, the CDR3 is TGCGCCAGCAGCCCCGGGACAGGGCGATTGTATGGCTACACCTTC.

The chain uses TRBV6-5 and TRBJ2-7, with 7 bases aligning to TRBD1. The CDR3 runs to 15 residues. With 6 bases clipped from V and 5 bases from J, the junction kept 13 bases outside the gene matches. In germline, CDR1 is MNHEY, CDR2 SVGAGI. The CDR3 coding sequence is TGTGCCAGCAGCCAAGACAGGGCCCCTCGGGACGAGCAGTACTTC. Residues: CASSQDRAPRDEQYF.

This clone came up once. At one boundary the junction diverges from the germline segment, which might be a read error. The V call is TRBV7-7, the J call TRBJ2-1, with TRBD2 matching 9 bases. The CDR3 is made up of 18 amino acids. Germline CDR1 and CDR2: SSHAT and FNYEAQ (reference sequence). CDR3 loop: CASSLRLAGPGGNNEQFF. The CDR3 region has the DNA TGTGCTAGCAGCTTACGGCTAGCGGGGCCCGGGGGGAACAATGAGCAGTTCTTC.

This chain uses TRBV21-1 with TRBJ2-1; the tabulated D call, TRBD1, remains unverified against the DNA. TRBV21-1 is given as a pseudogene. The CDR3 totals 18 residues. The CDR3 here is CASSKDQFKDRGHNEQFF. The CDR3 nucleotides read TGTGCCAGCAGCAAAGATCAGTTTAAGGACAGGGGGCACAATGAGCAGTTCTTC.

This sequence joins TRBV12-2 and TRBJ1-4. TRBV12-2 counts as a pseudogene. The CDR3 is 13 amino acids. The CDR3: CASRLARNEKLFF. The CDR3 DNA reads TGTGCAAGTCGCTTAGCGCGAAATGAAAAACTGTTTTTT.

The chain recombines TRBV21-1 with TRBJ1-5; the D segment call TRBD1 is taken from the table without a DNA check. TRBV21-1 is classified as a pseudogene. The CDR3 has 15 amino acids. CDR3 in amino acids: CASSKRQGYNQPQHF. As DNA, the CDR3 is TGTGCCAGCAGCAAGCGACAGGGGTATAATCAGCCCCAGCATTTT.

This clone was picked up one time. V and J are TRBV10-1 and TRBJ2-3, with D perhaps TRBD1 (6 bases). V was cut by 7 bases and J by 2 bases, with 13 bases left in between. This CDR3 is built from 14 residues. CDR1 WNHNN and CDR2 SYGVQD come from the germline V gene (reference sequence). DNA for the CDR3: TGCGCCAGCAACTTAGGACAGTCCACAGATACGCAGTATTTT. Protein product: CASNLGQSTDTQYF.

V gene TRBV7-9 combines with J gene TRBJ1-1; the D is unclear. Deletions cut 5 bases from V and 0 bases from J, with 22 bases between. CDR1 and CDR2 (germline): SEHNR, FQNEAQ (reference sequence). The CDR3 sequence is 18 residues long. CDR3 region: CASSRPALEESMNTEAFF. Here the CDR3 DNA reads TGTGCCAGCAGCCGTCCAGCCCTGGAGGAGTCCATGAACACTGAAGCTTTCTTT.

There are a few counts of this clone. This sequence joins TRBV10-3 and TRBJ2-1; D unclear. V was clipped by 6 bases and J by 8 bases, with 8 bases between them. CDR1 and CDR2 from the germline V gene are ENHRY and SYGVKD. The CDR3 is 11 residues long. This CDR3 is CAIRDQDEQFF. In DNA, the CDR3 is TGTGCCATCAGAGACCAGGATGAGCAGTTCTTC.

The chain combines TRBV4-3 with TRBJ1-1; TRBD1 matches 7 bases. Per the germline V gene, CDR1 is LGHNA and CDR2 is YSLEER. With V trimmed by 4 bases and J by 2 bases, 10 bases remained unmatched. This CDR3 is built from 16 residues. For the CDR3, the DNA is TGCGCCAGCAGCCCAGACCCCACAGGGGTAAACACTGAAGCTTTCTTT. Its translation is CASSPDPTGVNTEAFF.

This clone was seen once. The CDR3 loop reads CASSLGRSGNTIYF. The CDR3 coding sequence is TGCGCCAGCAGTCTAGGGAGAAGCGGAAACACCATATATTTT. V gene TRBV23-1 combines with J gene TRBJ1-3; no firm D call. TRBV23-1 carries the ORF label, with uncertain function. This CDR3 is built from 14 residues. V was clipped by 4 bases and J by 4 bases, with 11 bases between them.

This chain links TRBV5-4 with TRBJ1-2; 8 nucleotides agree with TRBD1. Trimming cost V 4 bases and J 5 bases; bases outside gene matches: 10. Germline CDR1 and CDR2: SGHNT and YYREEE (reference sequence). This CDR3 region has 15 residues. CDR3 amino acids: CASSTGRGLGYGYTF. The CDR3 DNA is TGTGCCAGCAGCACCGGCAGGGGGCTCGGGTATGGCTACACCTTC.

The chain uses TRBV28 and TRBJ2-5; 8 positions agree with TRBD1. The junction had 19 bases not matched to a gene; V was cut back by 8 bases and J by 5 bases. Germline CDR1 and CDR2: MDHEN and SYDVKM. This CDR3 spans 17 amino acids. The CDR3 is CASSQEGAQGAWETQYF. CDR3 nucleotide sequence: TGTGCCAGCTCACAAGAGGGGGCCCAGGGGGCGTGGGAGACCCAGTACTTC.

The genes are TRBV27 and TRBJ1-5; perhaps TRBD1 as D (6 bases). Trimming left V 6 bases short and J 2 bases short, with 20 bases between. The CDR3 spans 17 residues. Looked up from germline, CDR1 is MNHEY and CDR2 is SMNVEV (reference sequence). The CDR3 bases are TGTGCCAGCAGATCTTTGGGGGCACCGCTTGGCAATCAGCCCCAGCATTTT. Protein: CASRSLGAPLGNQPQHF.

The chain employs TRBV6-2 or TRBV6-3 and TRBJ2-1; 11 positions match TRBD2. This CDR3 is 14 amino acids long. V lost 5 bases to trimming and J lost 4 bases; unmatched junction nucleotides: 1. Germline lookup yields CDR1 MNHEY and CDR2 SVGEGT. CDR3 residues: CASSRTSGYNEQFF. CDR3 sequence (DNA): TGTGCCAGCAGTCGGACTAGCGGGTACAATGAGCAGTTCTTC.

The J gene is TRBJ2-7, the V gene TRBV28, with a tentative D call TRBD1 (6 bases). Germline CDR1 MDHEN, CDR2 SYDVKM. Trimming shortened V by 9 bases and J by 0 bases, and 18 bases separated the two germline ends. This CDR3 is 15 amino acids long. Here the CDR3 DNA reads TGTGCCAGTAAAAAAGGGGACACCCACTCCTACGAGCAGTACTTC. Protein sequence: CASKKGDTHSYEQYF.

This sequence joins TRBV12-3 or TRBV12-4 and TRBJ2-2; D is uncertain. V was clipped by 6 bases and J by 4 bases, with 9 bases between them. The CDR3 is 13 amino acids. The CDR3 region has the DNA TGTGCCAGCAGGCGGTTTAGCACCGGGGAGCTGTTTTTT. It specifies CASRRFSTGELFF.

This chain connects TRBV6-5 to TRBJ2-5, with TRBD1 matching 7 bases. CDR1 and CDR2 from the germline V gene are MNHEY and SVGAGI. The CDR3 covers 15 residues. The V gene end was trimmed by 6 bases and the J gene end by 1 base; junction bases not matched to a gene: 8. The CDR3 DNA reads TGTGCCAGCAGCGACCTCTACAGGGGCCAAGAGACCCAGTACTTC. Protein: CASSDLYRGQETQYF.

The CDR3, as DNA: TGTGCCAGTAGTATAGCGTCAGGGGTCGGCTACACCTTC. Residues: CASSIASGVGYTF. J is TRBJ1-2 and V is TRBV19; D perhaps matches TRBD1 (6 bases). The germline V gene encodes CDR1 LNHDA and CDR2 SQIVND (reference sequence). This CDR3 contains 13 residues. Trimming cost V 1 base and J 8 bases, with 11 bases left between them.

The CDR3 coding sequence is TGCAGTGCTAGTTCCCAGGGTGGATCACCCCTCCACTTT. It specifies CSASSQGGSPLHF. This rearrangement joins TRBV20-1 to TRBJ1-6, with a possible D match to TRBD1 (5 bases). This CDR3 region has 13 residues. Germline V CDR1 and CDR2: DFQATT, SNEGSKA (reference sequence). Deletions cut 3 bases from V and 10 bases from J, with 13 bases between.

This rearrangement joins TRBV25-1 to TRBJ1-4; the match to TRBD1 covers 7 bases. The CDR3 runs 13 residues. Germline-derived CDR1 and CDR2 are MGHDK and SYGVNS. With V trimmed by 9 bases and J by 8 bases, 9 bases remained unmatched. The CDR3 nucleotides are TGTGCCAGAGGGGGCCCTGAGGGCGAAAAACTGTTTTTT. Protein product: CARGGPEGEKLFF.

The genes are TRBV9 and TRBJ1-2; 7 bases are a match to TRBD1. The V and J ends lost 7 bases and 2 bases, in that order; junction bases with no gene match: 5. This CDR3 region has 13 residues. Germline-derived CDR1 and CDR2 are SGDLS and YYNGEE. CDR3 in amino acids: CASVRDRNYGYTF. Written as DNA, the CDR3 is TGTGCCAGCGTCCGGGACAGAAACTATGGCTACACCTTC.

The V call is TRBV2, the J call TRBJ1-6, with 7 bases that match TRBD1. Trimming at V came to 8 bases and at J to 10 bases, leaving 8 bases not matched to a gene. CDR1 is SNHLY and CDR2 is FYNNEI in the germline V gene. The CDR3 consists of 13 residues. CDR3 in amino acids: CASLREGGSPLHF. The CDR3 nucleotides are TGTGCCAGCCTCCGAGAAGGGGGCTCACCCCTCCACTTT.

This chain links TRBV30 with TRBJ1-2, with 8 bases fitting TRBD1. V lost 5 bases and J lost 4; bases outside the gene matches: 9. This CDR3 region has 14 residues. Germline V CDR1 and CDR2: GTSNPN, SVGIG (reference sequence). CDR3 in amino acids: CAWVSRGRFYGYTF. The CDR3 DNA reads TGTGCCTGGGTCTCCAGGGGGCGCTTCTATGGCTACACCTTC.

The CDR3, as DNA: TGTGCCAGCAGCCAAGGCCGCACTTATACGCAGTATTTT. Translating gives CASSQGRTYTQYF. This chain uses TRBV3-1 (or the pseudogene TRBV3-2) with TRBJ2-3, with no clear D. The CDR3 length is 13 residues. The V gene lost 1 base and the J gene lost 7 bases, with 9 bases spanning the gap. Germline CDR1 reads LGHDT; CDR2 reads YNNKEL (reference sequence).